Listed here is a single TCR beta chain. Antigen unknown. The data derive from a study of CD8+ T cells in alopecia areata. Study-level findings and limits: Tofacitinib significantly decreased scalp clonality and expanded CD8+ clones among top 100.

As to treatment: oral pan-JAK inhibitor, 5-10 mg twice daily. Germline assignment: CDR1 PRHDT and CDR2 FYEKMQ (reference sequence). This CDR3 spans 16 amino acids. The V gene lost 5 bases and the J gene lost 1 base, with 18 bases spanning the gap. Extraction of RNA preceded its reverse transcription into cDNA, which served as the sequencing template. Here immunoSEQ multiplex PCR was the method, and the copy in TCRdb shows in-frame clones only, minus some. Of 150,000 to 200,000 clones listed, 51% are singletons. This sequence originates from a human donor with alopecia areata. The sequencing used CD8+ T cells sorted from blood, collected around week 54, from a patient treated with tofacitinib. The V call is TRBV13, the J call TRBJ2-7; weak D call: TRBD1 (5 bases). The CDR3 DNA is TGTGCCAGCAGCCCCCGAGACAGTGGCCCTTCCTACGAGCAGTACTTC. It translates to CASSPRDSGPSYEQYF.